These T cell receptor beta chains were read from a single sample in a study of Ad26.COV2.S vaccination and SARS-CoV-2 variants. TCRdb keeps only in-frame clones here, not all; method: immunoSEQ multiplex PCR. The sample has 320,000 or so clones; roughly 90% are singletons. The source was peripheral blood, collected in a trial of Ad26.COV2.S vaccine versus placebo. Source of these receptors: a person aged 18-60 years who received the Ad26.COV2.S COVID-19 vaccine or a placebo. Both conserved end residues are part of each CDR3. Each record gives: CDR3 DNA, CDR3 protein, J gene, clone size, D gene, V gene. A D gene is named only where the DNA matches it firmly. Rows may omit the clone size; those that give it use once, few, many or a size class.

TGTGCCAGCAGCGAACACAGAGTGAACACTGAAGCTTTCTTT	CASSEHRVNTEAFF	TRBJ1-1	NA	NA	TRBV9
TGTGCCAGCAGCCAAGTAGGACAGGGGGGCAGCTATGGCTACACCTTC	CASSQVGQGGSYGYTF	TRBJ1-2	few	TRBD1	TRBV3-1/TRBV3-2
TGTGCCAGTAGTATGGGGACTAGCGGGAGGGGGACCTACAATGAGCAGTTCTTC	CASSMGTSGRGTYNEQFF	TRBJ2-1	NA	TRBD2	TRBV19
TGTGCCAGCAGCCCAGGCGGACTAGCGGGGCCCAATTTCTACAATGAGCAGTTCTTC	CASSPGGLAGPNFYNEQFF	TRBJ2-1	once	TRBD2	TRBV7-2
TGTGCCAGTAGTATGGGACAGGGGCGGTACCAAGAGACCCAGTACTTC	CASSMGQGRYQETQYF	TRBJ2-5	NA	TRBD1	TRBV19
TGTGCCAGCAGTGAAAGCGTAGGGAATTATGGCTACACCTTC	CASSESVGNYGYTF	TRBJ1-2	NA	NA	TRBV2
TGTGCCAGCAGCCACCAGTCTTATAGTACAGGGGGCTCAGGGTGGACTGAAGCTTTCTTT	CASSHQSYSTGGSGWTEAFF	TRBJ1-1	NA	TRBD1	TRBV14
TGCGCCAGTGGACAGTCCGACAATGAGCAGTTCTTC	CASGQSDNEQFF	TRBJ2-1	NA	NA	TRBV5-1
TGTGCCAGCAGCTCGCCGGCCAGTGGTAACACTGAAGCTTTCTTT	CASSSPASGNTEAFF	TRBJ1-1	NA	NA	TRBV11-2
TGTGCCAGCTGTGCGGGGGCAGTTTGCTATGGCTACACCTTC	CASCAGAVCYGYTF	TRBJ1-2	NA	NA	TRBV25-1
TGCGCCAGCAGCCCCGGGGGGGGCGCCGAGCAGTACTTC	CASSPGGGAEQYF	TRBJ2-7	NA	TRBD2	TRBV4-1